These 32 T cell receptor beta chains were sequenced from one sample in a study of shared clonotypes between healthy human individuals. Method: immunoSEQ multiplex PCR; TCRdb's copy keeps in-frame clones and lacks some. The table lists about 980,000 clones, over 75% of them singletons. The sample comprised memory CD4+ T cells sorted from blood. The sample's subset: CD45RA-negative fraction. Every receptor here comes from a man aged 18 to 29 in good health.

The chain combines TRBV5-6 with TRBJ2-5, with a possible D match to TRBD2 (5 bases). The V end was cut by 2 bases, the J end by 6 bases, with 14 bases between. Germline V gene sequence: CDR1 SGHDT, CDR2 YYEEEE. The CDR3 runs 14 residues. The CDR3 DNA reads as TGTGCCAGCAGCTTACGGGATGAATGGAAGACCCAGTACTTC. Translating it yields CASSLRDEWKTQYF.

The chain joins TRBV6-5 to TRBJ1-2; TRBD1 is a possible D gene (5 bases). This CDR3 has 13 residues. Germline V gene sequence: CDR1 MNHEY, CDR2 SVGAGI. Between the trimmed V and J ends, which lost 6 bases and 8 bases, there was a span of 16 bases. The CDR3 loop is CASSPGQTGGYTF. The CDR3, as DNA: TGTGCCAGCAGCCCAGGGCAGACGGGGGGCTACACCTTC.

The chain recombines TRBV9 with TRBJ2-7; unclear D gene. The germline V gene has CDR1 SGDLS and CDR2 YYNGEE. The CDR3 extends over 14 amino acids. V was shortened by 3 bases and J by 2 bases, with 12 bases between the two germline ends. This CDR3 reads CASSAPSEAYEQYF. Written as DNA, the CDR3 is TGTGCCAGCAGCGCCCCCTCGGAAGCCTACGAGCAGTACTTC.

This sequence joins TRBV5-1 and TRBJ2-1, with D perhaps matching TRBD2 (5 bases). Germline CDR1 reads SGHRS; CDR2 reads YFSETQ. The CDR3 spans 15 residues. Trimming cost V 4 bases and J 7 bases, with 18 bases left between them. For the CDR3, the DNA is TGCGCCAGCAGCGACTACGGGATACCTGAGAATGAGCAGTTCTTC. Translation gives CASSDYGIPENEQFF.

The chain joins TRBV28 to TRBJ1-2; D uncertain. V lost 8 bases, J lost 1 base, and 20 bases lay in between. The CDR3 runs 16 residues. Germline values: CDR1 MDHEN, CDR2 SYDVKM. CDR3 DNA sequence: TGTGCCAGCCGGCCTGCGGGAAAGCAGATTAACTATGGCTACACCTTC. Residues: CASRPAGKQINYGYTF.

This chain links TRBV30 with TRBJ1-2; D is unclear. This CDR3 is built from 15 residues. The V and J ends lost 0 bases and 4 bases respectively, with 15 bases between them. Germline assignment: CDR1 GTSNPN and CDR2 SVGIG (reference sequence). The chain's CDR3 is CAWSVQRWDGYGYTF. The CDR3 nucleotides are TGTGCCTGGAGTGTACAAAGGTGGGATGGCTATGGCTACACCTTC.

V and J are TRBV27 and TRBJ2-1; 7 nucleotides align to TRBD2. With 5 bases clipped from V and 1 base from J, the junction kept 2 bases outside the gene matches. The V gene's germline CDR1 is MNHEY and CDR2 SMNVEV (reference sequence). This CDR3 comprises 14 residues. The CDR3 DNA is TGTGCCAGCAGTGGGAGGGGTTCCTACAATGAGCAGTTCTTC. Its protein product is CASSGRGSYNEQFF.

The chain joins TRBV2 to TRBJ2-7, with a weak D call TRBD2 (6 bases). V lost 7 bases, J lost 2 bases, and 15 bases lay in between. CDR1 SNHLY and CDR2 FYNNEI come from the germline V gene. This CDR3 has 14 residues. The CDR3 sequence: CASTRTRTTYEQYF. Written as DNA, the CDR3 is TGTGCCAGCACCAGAACTAGGACTACCTACGAGCAGTACTTC.

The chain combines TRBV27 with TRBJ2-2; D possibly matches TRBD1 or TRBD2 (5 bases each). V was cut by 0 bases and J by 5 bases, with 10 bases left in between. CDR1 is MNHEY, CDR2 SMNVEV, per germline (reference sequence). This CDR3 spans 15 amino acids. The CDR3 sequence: CASSLSSWGTGELFF. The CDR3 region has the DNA TGTGCCAGCAGTTTATCCAGTTGGGGGACCGGGGAGCTGTTTTTT.

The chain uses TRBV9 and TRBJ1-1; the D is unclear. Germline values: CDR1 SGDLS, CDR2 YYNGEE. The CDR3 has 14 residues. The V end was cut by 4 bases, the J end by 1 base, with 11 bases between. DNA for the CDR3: TGTGCCAGCAGCCCATCCACACAGAACACTGAAGCTTTCTTT. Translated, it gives CASSPSTQNTEAFF.

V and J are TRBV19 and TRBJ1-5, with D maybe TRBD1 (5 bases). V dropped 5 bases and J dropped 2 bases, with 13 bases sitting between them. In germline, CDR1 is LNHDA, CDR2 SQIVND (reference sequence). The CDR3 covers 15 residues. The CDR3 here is CASSPTWGGNQPQHF. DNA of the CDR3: TGTGCCAGTAGTCCGACGTGGGGGGGCAATCAGCCCCAGCATTTT.

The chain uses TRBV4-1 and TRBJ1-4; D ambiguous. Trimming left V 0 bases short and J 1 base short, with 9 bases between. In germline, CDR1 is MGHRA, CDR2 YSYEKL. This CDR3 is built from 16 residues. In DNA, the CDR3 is TGCGCCAGCAGCCAAGAAGGAAGAGGAACTAATGAAAAACTGTTTTTT. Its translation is CASSQEGRGTNEKLFF.

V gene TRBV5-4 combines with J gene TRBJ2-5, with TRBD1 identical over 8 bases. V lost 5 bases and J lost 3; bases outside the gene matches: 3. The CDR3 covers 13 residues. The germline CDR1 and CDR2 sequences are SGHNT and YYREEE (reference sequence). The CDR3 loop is CASRLGQEETQYF. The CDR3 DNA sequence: TGTGCCAGCAGGCTGGGACAGGAAGAGACCCAGTACTTC.

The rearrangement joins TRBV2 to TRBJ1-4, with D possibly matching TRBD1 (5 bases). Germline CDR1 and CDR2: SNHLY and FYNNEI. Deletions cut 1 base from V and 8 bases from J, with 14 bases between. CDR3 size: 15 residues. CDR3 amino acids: CASSEVEGSLEKLFF. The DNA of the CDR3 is TGTGCCAGCAGTGAAGTGGAGGGGAGTCTCGAAAAACTGTTTTTT.

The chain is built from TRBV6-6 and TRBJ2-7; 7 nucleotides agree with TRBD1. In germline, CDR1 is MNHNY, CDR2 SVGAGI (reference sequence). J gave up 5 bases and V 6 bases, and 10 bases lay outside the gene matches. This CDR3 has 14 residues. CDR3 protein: CASREQGNRNEQYF. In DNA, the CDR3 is TGTGCCAGCAGAGAACAGGGGAACAGGAACGAGCAGTACTTC.

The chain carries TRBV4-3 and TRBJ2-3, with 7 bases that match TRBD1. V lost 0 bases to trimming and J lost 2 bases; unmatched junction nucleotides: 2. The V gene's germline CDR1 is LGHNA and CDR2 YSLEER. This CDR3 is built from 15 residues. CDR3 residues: CASSQDGTDTDTQYF. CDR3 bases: TGCGCCAGCAGCCAAGATGGGACAGACACAGATACGCAGTATTTT.

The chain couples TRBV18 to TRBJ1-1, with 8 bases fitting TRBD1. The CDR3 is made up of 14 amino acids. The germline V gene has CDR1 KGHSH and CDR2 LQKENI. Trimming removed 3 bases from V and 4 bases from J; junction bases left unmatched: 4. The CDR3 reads CASSPQGQGTEAFF. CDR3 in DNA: TGTGCCAGCTCACCTCAAGGACAGGGCACTGAAGCTTTCTTT.

Here the CDR3 DNA reads TGTGCCAGCAGCCAAGAAGGAGGGCGGTCCCACGAGCAGTACTTC. Its translation: CASSQEGGRSHEQYF. V is TRBV4-2 and J is TRBJ2-7; maybe TRBD2 (6 bases). Trimming took 0 bases from V and 5 from J, leaving 14 bases between them. The CDR3 contains 15 residues. Germline V gene sequence: CDR1 LGHNA, CDR2 YNFKEQ.

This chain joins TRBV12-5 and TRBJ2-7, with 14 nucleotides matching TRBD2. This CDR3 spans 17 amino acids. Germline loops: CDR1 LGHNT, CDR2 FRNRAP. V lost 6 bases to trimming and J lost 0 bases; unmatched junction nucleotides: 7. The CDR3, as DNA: TGTGCTAGTGGGGGGACTAGCGGGAGTTTGCGCTCCTACGAGCAGTACTTC. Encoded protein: CASGGTSGSLRSYEQYF. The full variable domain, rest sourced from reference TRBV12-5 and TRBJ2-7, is DARVTQTPRHKVTEMGQEVTMRCQPILGHNTVFWYRQTMMQGLELLAYFRNRAPLDDSGMPKDRFSAEMPDATLATLKIQPSEPRDSAVYFCASGGTSGSLRSYEQYFGPGTRLTVT.

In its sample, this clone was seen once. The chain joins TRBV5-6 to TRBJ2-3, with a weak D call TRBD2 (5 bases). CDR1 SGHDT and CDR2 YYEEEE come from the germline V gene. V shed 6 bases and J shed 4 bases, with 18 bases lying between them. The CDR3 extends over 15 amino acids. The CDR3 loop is CASKPGYLGPDTQYF. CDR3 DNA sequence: TGTGCCAGCAAGCCGGGATACCTAGGCCCAGATACGCAGTATTTT.

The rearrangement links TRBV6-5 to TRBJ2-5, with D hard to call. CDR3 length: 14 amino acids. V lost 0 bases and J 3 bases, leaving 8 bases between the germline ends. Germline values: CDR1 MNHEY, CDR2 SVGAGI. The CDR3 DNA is TGTGCCAGCAGTTACTCGACTCTGAAAGAGACCCAGTACTTC. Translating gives CASSYSTLKETQYF.

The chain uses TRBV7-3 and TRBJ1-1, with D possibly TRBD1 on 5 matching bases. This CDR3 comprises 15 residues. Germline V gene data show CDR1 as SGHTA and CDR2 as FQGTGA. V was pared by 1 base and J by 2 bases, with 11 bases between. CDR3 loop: CASSLMAGHNTEAFF. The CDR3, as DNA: TGTGCCAGCAGCTTAATGGCAGGGCATAACACTGAAGCTTTCTTT.

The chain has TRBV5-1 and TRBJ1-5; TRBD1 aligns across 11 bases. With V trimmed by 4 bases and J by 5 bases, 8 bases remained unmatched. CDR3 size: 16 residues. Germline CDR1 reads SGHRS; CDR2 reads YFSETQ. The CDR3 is CASSPTGQGADQPQHF. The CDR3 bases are TGCGCCAGCAGCCCGACCGGACAGGGGGCTGATCAGCCCCAGCATTTT.

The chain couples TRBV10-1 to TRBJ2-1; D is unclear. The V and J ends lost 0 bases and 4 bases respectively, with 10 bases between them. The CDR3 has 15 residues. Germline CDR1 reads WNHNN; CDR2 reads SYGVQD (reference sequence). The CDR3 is CASSESRLGYNEQFF. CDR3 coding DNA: TGCGCCAGCAGTGAGTCCAGACTCGGATACAATGAGCAGTTCTTC.

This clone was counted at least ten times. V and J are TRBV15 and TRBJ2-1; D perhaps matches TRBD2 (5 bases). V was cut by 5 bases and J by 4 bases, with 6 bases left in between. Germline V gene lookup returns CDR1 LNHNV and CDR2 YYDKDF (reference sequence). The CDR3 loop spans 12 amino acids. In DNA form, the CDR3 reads TGTGCCACCAGCGGACTTTACAATGAGCAGTTCTTC. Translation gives CATSGLYNEQFF.

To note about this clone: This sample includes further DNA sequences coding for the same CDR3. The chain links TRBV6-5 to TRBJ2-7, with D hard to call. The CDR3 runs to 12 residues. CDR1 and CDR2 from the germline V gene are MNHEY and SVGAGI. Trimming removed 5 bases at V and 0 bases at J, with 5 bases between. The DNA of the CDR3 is TGTGCCAGCAGTCGCAGCTCCTACGAGCAGTACTTC. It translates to CASSRSSYEQYF.

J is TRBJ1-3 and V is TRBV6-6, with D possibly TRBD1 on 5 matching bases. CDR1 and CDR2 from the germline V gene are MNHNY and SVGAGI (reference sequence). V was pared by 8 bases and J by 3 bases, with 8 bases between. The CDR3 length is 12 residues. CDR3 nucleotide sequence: TGTGCCAGCCGACAGCTTGGAAACACCATATATTTT. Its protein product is CASRQLGNTIYF.

DNA of the CDR3: TGTGCCAGCAGCCAGGCAGGGTCGGAGACCCAGTACTTC. Protein sequence: CASSQAGSETQYF. V gene TRBV9 combines with J gene TRBJ2-5; D might be TRBD1 (5 bases). Germline V gives CDR1 SGDLS, CDR2 YYNGEE. V was pared by 4 bases and J by 5 bases, with 12 bases between. There are 13 residues in the CDR3.

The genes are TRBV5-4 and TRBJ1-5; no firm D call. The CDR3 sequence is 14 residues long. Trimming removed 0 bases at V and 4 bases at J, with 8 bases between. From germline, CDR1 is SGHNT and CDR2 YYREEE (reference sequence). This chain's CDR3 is CASSLAVTNQPQHF. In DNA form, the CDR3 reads TGTGCCAGCAGCTTGGCGGTGACTAATCAGCCCCAGCATTTT. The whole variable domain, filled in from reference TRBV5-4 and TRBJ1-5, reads ETGVTQSPTHLIKTRGQQVTLRCSSQSGHNTVSWYQQALGQGPQFIFQYYREEENGRGNFPPRFSGLQFPNYSSELNVNALELDDSALYLCASSLAVTNQPQHFGDGTRLSIL.

The CDR3 nucleotides read TGTGCCAGCAGTGACTCCCCGGACAGCCTATTTCCCTACGAGCAGTACTTC. It is translated as CASSDSPDSLFPYEQYF. The V gene is TRBV6-4, the J gene TRBJ2-7; weak D call: TRBD1 (6 bases). Trimming took 0 bases from V and 2 from J, leaving 17 bases between them. From germline, CDR1 is MRHNA and CDR2 SNTAGT. This CDR3 region has 17 residues.

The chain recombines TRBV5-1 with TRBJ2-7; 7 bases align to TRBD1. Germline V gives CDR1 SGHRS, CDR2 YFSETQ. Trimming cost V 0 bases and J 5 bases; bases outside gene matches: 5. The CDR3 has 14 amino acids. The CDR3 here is CASSLAQQGNEQYF. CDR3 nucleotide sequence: TGCGCCAGCAGCTTGGCTCAACAGGGGAACGAGCAGTACTTC.

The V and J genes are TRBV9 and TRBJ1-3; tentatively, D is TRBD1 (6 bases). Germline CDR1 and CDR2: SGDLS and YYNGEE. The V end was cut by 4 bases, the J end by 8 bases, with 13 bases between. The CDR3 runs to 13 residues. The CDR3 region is CASSLWTEDTIYF. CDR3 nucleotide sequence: TGTGCCAGCAGCTTGTGGACAGAAGACACCATATATTTT. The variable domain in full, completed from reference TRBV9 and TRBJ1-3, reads DSGVTQTPKHLITATGQRVTLRCSPRSGDLSVYWYQQSLDQGLQFLIQYYNGEERAKGNILERFSAQQFPDLHSELNLSSLELGDSALYFCASSLWTEDTIYFGEGSWLTVV.